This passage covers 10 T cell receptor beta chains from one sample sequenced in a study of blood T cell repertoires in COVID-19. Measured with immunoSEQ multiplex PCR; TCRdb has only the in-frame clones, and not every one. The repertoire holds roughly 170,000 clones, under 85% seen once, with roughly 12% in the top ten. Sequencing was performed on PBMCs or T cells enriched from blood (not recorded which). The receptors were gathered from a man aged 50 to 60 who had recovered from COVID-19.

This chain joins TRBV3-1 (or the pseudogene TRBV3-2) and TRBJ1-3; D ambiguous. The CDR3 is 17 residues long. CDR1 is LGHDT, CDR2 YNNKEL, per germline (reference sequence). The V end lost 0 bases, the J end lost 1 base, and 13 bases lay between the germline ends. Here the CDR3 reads CASSQDQARISGNTIYF. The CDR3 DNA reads TGTGCCAGCAGCCAAGATCAAGCCAGGATTTCTGGAAACACCATATATTTT.

CDR3 sequence reads: CASSLEGAGYEQYF. CDR3 coding DNA: TGCGCCAGCAGCTTGGAAGGGGCTGGGTACGAGCAGTACTTC. The genes are TRBV5-1 and TRBJ2-7, with D possibly being TRBD1 (5 bases). The CDR3 has 14 amino acids. V dropped 0 bases and J dropped 4 bases, with 11 bases sitting between them. Germline V gives CDR1 SGHRS, CDR2 YFSETQ.

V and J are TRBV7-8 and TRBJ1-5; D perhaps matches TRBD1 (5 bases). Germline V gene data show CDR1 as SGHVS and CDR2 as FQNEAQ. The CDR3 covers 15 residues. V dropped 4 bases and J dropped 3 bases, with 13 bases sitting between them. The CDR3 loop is CASSSRRQTNQPQHF. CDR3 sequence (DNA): TGTGCCAGCAGCTCCCGCCGACAGACCAATCAGCCCCAGCATTTT.

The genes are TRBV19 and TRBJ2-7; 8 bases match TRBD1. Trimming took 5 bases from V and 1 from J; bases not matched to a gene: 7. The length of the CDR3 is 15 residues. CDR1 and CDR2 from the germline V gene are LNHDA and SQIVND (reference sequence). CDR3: CASSLAGGSSYEQYF. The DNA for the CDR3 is TGTGCCAGTAGTCTAGCAGGGGGCAGTTCCTACGAGCAGTACTTC.

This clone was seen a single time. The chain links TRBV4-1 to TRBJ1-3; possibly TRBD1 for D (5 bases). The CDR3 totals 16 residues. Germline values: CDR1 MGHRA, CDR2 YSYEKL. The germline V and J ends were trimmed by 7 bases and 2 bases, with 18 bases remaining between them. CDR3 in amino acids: CASKQLAGLPGNTIYF. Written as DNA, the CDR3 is TGCGCCAGCAAACAACTGGCAGGGCTGCCTGGAAACACCATATATTTT.

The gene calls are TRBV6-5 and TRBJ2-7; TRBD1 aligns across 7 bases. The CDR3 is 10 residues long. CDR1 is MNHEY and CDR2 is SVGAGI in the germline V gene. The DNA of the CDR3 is TGTCCAGGGGGCTCCTACGAGCAGTACTTC. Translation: CPGGSYEQYF.

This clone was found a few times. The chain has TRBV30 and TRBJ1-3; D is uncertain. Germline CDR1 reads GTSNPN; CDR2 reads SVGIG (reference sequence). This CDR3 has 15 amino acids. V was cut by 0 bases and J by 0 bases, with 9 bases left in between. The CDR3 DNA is TGTGCCTGGAGTGTAGACTCGGTCTCTGGAAACACCATATATTTT. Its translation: CAWSVDSVSGNTIYF.

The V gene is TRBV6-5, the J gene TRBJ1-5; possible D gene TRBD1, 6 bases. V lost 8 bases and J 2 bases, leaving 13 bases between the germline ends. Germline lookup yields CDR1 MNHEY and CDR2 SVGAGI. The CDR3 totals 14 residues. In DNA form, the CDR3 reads TGTGCCAGCTCTCCGGGACAAGGCAATCAGCCCCAGCATTTT. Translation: CASSPGQGNQPQHF.

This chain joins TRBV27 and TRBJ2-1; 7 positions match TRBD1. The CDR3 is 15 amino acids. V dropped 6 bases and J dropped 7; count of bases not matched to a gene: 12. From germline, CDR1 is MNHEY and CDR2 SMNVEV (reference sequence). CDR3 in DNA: TGTGCCAGCAGAATAGGACAGGCAAGTTTTAATGAGCAGTTCTTC. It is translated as CASRIGQASFNEQFF.

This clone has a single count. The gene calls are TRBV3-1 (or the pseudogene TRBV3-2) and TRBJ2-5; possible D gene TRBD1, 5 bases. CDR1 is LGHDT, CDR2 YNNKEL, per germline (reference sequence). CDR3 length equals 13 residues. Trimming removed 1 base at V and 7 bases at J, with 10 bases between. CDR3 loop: CASSQAGLGTQYF. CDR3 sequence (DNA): TGTGCCAGCAGCCAAGCAGGGTTGGGGACCCAGTACTTC.